Described below is a single T cell receptor beta chain sequence and its context. Antigen: not known. V lost 5 bases, J lost 1 base, and 8 bases lay in between. This CDR3 has 13 amino acids. Germline lookup yields CDR1 MNHEY and CDR2 SVGAGI. Amplification used 60 Vbeta primers and 13 Jbeta primers. Generated by immunoSEQ multiplex PCR, the TCRdb table keeps only in-frame clones and is missing some. The repertoire holds around 74,000 clones, around 80% seen once, with 2.5% in the top ten. This sample is drawn from a study of cytomegalovirus exposure and HLA in healthy donors. Study outcomes and limitations: It was in a later analysis that TCR association rates were seen to vary by HLA locus, highest for DRB1 and lowest for HLA-C. A further, later analysis showed that HLA-associated TCR beta chains (compared with equally common others) were more clonally expanded.

V is TRBV6-5 and J is TRBJ1-1; D unresolved. The receptor comes from a man younger than 40 in good health and CMV-seronegative. The sample consisted of PBMCs. In DNA, the CDR3 is TGTGCCAGCAGTGAAGCGGAGAACACTGAAGCTTTCTTT. Translation gives CASSEAENTEAFF.